These T cell receptor beta chains were read from a single sample in a study of T cell responses to AZD1222 COVID-19 vaccine. Libraries were prepared by immunoSEQ multiplex PCR; TCRdb keeps only in-frame clonotypes and omits some of them. The table has fewer than 95,000 clones, 85% to 90% seen once. Sequenced here: peripheral blood, sampled on day 0 of AZD1222 vaccination. The receptors were sampled from an adult in good health. Each CDR3 is given with its conserved first and last residue. Each record gives: J gene, V gene, clone size, D gene, CDR3 protein, CDR3 DNA. D genes are given only for firm matches. The listing skips clone size in some rows; elsewhere it reads once, few, many or a size class.

TRBJ2-3,TRBV5-1,-,-,CASSLVVRQGTDTQYF,TGCGCCAGCAGCTTGGTTGTTCGGCAGGGCACAGATACGCAGTATTTT
TRBJ1-2,TRBV25-1,-,-,CASSDGNYGYTF,TGTGCCAGCAGTGATGGGAACTATGGCTACACCTTC
TRBJ2-3,TRBV4-2,-,-,CASSQDLETSLGDTQYF,TGTGCCAGCAGCCAAGATCTCGAGACCTCATTAGGAGATACGCAGTATTTT
TRBJ2-1,TRBV27,-,-,CASNTLRSGAVNNEQFF,TGTGCCAGCAACACCCTCCGTTCGGGGGCAGTAAACAATGAGCAGTTCTTC
TRBJ1-4,TRBV30,-,TRBD1,CAWRETGAGATNEKLFF,TGTGCCTGGAGGGAGACAGGGGCAGGTGCAACTAATGAAAAACTGTTTTTT
TRBJ1-5,TRBV28,-,-,CASSLENQPQHF,TGTGCCAGCAGTTTGGAGAATCAGCCCCAGCATTTT
TRBJ2-5,TRBV19,-,-,CASKDETFAETQYF,TGTGCCAGTAAGGATGAGACATTTGCAGAGACCCAGTACTTC
TRBJ2-1,TRBV18,-,-,CASSDRSSYNEQFF,TGTGCCAGCTCCGACAGGAGCTCCTACAATGAGCAGTTCTTC
TRBJ1-2,TRBV12-5,-,TRBD1,CASGLARQGSNYGYTF,TGTGCTAGTGGTTTGGCAAGACAGGGTTCCAACTATGGCTACACCTTC
TRBJ2-7,TRBV14,-,-,CASSQVFSVGRTYEQYF,TGTGCCAGCAGCCAAGTATTTTCCGTGGGCCGGACCTACGAGCAGTACTTC
TRBJ1-5,TRBV3-1/TRBV3-2,once,-,CASSQEQGRQPQHF,TGTGCCAGCAGCCAAGAACAGGGCAGGCAGCCCCAGCATTTT
TRBJ2-3,TRBV10-3,-,-,CAISGTSSTDTQYF,TGTGCCATCAGTGGGACGTCTAGCACAGATACGCAGTATTTT
TRBJ1-6,TRBV6-6,-,TRBD1,CASSKPTGADSPLHF,TGTGCCAGCAGTAAACCGACAGGGGCAGATTCACCCCTCCACTTT
TRBJ1-2,TRBV28,-,-,CASSLPVRPTYGYTF,TGTGCCAGCAGTCTCCCCGTCCGGCCCACGTATGGCTACACCTTC
TRBJ2-7,TRBV28,-,-,CASRPGTTTYEQYF,TGTGCCAGCAGACCCGGGACCACCACCTACGAGCAGTACTTC
TRBJ2-2,TRBV2,-,-,CASSLRTLTGELFF,TGTGCCAGCAGTTTACGGACACTTACCGGGGAGCTGTTTTTT
TRBJ1-5,TRBV7-9,-,-,CASSFLQGEPQHF,TGTGCCAGCAGCTTTCTTCAGGGAGAGCCCCAGCATTTT
TRBJ2-1,TRBV29-1,-,-,CSVYSNNEQFF,TGCAGCGTTTACTCGAACAATGAGCAGTTCTTC
TRBJ1-5,TRBV11-3,-,-,CASSPRAQPQHF,TGTGCCAGCAGCCCGCGGGCGCAGCCCCAGCATTTT
TRBJ1-5,TRBV19,-,-,CASIKGVGNQPQHF,TGTGCCAGTATTAAAGGGGTGGGCAATCAGCCCCAGCATTTT
TRBJ2-4,TRBV13,-,-,CASSSGQWGAKNIQYF,TGTGCCAGCAGCTCGGGCCAATGGGGGGCCAAAAACATTCAGTACTTC
TRBJ2-2,TRBV11-2,-,TRBD2,CASILIPGTSGPTGELFF,TGTGCCAGCATTCTTATCCCCGGGACTAGCGGTCCCACCGGGGAGCTGTTTTTT
TRBJ1-2,TRBV12-3/TRBV12-4,-,-,CASSLNYGYTF,TGTGCCAGCAGTTTAAACTATGGCTACACCTTC
TRBJ1-5,TRBV2,-,-,CASLGQKEPQHF,TGTGCCAGCTTAGGACAAAAGGAGCCCCAGCATTTT
TRBJ2-1,TRBV30,-,-,CACRDLREQFF,TGTGCCTGCAGAGACCTCAGGGAGCAGTTCTTC
TRBJ1-1,TRBV9,once,-,CASSVGSEGEAFF,TGTGCCAGCAGCGTAGGCAGTGAGGGGGAAGCTTTCTTT
TRBJ1-1,TRBV20-1,once,-,CSARKKTEAFF,TGCAGTGCTCGGAAGAAGACTGAAGCTTTCTTT
TRBJ1-1,TRBV28,once,-,CASSLAGEAFF,TGTGCCAGCAGTTTGGCTGGTGAAGCTTTCTTT
TRBJ2-3,TRBV5-1,-,-,CASSLASRLVLRGDTQYF,TGCGCCAGCAGCTTGGCCTCGAGACTAGTACTGCGAGGAGATACGCAGTATTTT
TRBJ2-1,TRBV5-6,-,-,CASSLQGLYNEQFF,TGTGCCAGCAGCCTCCAGGGACTTTACAATGAGCAGTTCTTC
TRBJ2-3,TRBV19,-,-,CATATGFSRDTQYF,TGTGCCACCGCCACAGGGTTTTCACGAGATACGCAGTATTTT
TRBJ1-2,TRBV11-2,-,-,CASSLNQDPRGYTF,TGTGCCAGCAGCTTAAACCAGGACCCGAGAGGCTACACCTTC
TRBJ1-2,TRBV7-2,-,-,CASSFTSGRQDGYTF,TGTGCCAGCAGCTTTACCTCGGGGCGCCAGGATGGCTACACCTTC
TRBJ2-1,TRBV29-1,-,-,CSVEDGTFLSYNEQFF,TGCAGCGTTGAAGATGGGACATTCCTCTCCTACAATGAGCAGTTCTTC
TRBJ1-5,TRBV6-5,-,-,CASIPRGGIGQPQHF,TGTGCCAGCATTCCCCGGGGGGGGATCGGTCAGCCCCAGCATTTT
TRBJ2-1,TRBV5-1,-,TRBD2,CASNAGTSDSNEQFF,TGCGCCAGCAACGCCGGGACTAGCGACTCCAATGAGCAGTTCTTC
TRBJ2-3,TRBV28,-,TRBD2,CASSWTSGRALGGTDTQYF,TGTGCCAGCAGTTGGACTAGCGGGAGGGCCCTCGGAGGCACAGATACGCAGTATTTT
TRBJ2-7,TRBV6-5,-,-,CASTSPGSTYEQYF,TGTGCCAGCACTAGTCCAGGGAGCACCTACGAGCAGTACTTC
TRBJ1-2,TRBV24-1,-,-,CATSDSKGLHYGYTF,TGTGCCACCAGTGATTCAAAAGGCCTCCACTATGGCTACACCTTC
TRBJ1-3,TRBV7-2,-,-,CASSTGQKAGNTIYF,TGTGCCAGCAGCACCGGCCAAAAGGCTGGAAACACCATATATTTT
TRBJ2-1,TRBV6-2/TRBV6-3,once,TRBD1,CASSYPPDRDRTYNDQFF,TGTGCCAGCAGTTACCCTCCCGACCGGGACAGAACCTACAATGATCAGTTCTTC
TRBJ2-2,TRBV3-1/TRBV3-2,-,-,CASSQARVGELFF,TGTGCCAGCAGCCAAGCAAGAGTAGGGGAGCTGTTTTTT
TRBJ2-7,TRBV2,-,TRBD1,CASTRGTGGKREQYF,TGTGCCAGCACCAGGGGGACAGGGGGCAAGCGCGAGCAGTACTTC
TRBJ2-5,TRBV14,-,-,CASSRNLGEAQYF,TGTGCCAGCAGCCGAAACTTGGGAGAGGCCCAGTACTTC
TRBJ2-5,TRBV3-1/TRBV3-2,-,-,CASSPSRPSPETQYF,TGTGCCAGCAGCCCCTCAAGGCCCTCTCCGGAGACCCAGTACTTC
TRBJ2-7,TRBV5-1,once,-,CASSLYGLAAPEQYF,TGCGCCAGCAGCCTGTACGGACTGGCAGCGCCCGAGCAGTACTTC
TRBJ1-6,TRBV18,-,TRBD1,CASSGTGINNSPLHF,TGTGCCAGCTCCGGGACAGGGATTAATAATTCACCCCTCCACTTT
TRBJ2-1,TRBV11-2,-,-,CASSFSRDSPNEQFF,TGTGCCAGCAGCTTCAGCAGGGATAGTCCGAATGAGCAGTTCTTC
TRBJ1-1,TRBV5-4,-,TRBD1,CASSLAQGARLAFF,TGTGCCAGCAGCTTGGCTCAGGGGGCGAGGTTAGCTTTCTTT
TRBJ2-1,TRBV28,-,-,CASSNFKPRDRLRFGYNEQFF,-
TRBJ2-2,TRBV6-5,-,-,CASLAPNTGELFF,TGTGCCAGTCTAGCCCCGAACACCGGGGAGCTGTTTTTT